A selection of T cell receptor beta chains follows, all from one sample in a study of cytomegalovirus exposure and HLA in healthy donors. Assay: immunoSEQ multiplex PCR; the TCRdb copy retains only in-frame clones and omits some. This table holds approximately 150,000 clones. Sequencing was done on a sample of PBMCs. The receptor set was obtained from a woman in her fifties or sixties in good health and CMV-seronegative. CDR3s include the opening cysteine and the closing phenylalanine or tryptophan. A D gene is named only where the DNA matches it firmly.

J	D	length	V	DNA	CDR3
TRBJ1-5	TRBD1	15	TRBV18	TGTGCCAGCTCACCGCGGACAGGGTCGGATCAGCCCCAGCATTTT	CASSPRTGSDQPQHF
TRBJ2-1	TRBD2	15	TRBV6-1	TGTGCCAGCAGTGAGTTAGCGGGATCGGGCAATGAGCAGTTCTTC	CASSELAGSGNEQFF
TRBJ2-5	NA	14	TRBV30	TGTGCCTGGAGTCCGGCAGGAAACCAAGAGACCCAGTACTTC	CAWSPAGNQETQYF
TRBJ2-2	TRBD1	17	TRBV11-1	TGTGCCAGCAGCGAGAAAAAGGGACAGTTGAACACCGGGGAGCTGTTTTTT	CASSEKKGQLNTGELFF
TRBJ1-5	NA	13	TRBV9	TGTGCCAGCAGCGTAGGGGCTACTAGGCCCCAGCATTTT	CASSVGATRPQHF
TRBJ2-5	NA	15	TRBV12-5	TGTGCTAGTGCTTTGGGGAGGGGGCTACAAGAGACCCAGTACTTC	CASALGRGLQETQYF
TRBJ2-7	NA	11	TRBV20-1	TGCAGTGCTACTAGTACTGACGAGCAGTACTTC	CSATSTDEQYF
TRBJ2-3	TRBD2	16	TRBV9	TGTGCCAGCAGCGCCCCTAGCGGGGGAGGGGCAGATACGCAGTATTTT	CASSAPSGGGADTQYF
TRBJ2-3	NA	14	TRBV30	TGTGCCTGGAGTGAGCCCACGGGACTTGATACGCAGTATTTT	CAWSEPTGLDTQYF
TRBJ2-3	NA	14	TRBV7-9	TGTGCCAGCAGCACAAGGACGCAGGGAGATACGCAGTATTTT	CASSTRTQGDTQYF
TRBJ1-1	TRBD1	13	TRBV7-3	TGTGCCAGCAGCGACAACAGGGGGCGGTGGGCTTTCTTT	CASSDNRGRWAFF
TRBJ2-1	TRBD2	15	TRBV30	TGTGCCTGGAATCCGGGACTAGCGGGATACAATGAGCAGTTCTTC	CAWNPGLAGYNEQFF
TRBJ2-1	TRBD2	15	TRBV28	TGTGCCAGCAGCCCCATAGTGGGACTAGCCAATGAGCAGTTCTTC	CASSPIVGLANEQFF
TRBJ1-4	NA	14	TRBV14	TGTGCCAGCAGCCAAGCGTTCAGTAATGAAAAACTGTTTTTT	CASSQAFSNEKLFF
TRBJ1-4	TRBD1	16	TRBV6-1	TGTGCCAGCAGTGGTGCCGGGACAGGGATCTATGAAAAACTGTTTTTT	CASSGAGTGIYEKLFF
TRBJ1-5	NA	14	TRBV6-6	TGTGCCAGCAGTTACTCGAGCGGTAATCAGCCCCAGCATTTT	CASSYSSGNQPQHF
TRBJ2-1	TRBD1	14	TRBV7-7	TGTGCCAGCAGCTTCGGACAGGATCAGGATGAGCAGTTCTTC	CASSFGQDQDEQFF
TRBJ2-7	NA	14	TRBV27	TGTGCCAGCAGTTTATTCGGTGTTACCTACGAGCAGTACTTC	CASSLFGVTYEQYF
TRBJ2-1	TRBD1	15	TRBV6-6	TGTGCCAGCAGTCCGCCCGGACAGGGCATGAATGAGCAGTTCTTC	CASSPPGQGMNEQFF
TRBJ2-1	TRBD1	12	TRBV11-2	TGTGCCAGCAGGGTCACAGGGGGCAGGCAGTTCTTC	CASRVTGGRQFF
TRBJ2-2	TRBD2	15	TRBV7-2	TGTGCCAGCAGCTTAGGGCCGGGGGGCACCGGGGAGCTGTTTTTT	CASSLGPGGTGELFF